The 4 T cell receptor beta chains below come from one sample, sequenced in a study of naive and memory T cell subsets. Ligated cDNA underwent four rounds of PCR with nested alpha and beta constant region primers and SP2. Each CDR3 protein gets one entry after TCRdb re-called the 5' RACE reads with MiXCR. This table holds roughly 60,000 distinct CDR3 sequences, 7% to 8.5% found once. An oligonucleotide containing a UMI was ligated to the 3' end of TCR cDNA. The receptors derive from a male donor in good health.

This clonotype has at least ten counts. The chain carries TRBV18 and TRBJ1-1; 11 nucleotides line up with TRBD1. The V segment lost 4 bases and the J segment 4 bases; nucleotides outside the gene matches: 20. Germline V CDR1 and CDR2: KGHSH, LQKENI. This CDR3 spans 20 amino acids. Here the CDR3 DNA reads TGTGCCAGCTCACTCAACGGCGGACAGGGGGCGTATTTAGGGTCCACTGAAGCTTTCTTT. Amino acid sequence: CASSLNGGQGAYLGSTEAFF. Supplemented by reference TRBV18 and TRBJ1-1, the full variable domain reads NAGVMQNPRHLVRRRGQEARLRCSPMKGHSHVYWYRQLPEEGLKFMVYLQKENIIDESGMPKERFSAEFPKEGPSILRIQQVVRGDSAAYFCASSLNGGQGAYLGSTEAFFGQGTRLTVV.

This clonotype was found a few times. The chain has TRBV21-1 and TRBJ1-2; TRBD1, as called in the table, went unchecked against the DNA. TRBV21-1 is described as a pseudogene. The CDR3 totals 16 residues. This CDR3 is CASSPRGRGLGYGYTF. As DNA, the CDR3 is TGTGCCAGCAGCCCGAGGGGCAGGGGGCTCGGCTATGGCTACACCTTC.

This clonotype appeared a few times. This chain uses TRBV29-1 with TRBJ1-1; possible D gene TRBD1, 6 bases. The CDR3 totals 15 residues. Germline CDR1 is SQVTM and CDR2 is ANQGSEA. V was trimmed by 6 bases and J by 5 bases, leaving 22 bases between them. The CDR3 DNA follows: TGCAGCGTCCAAAGGGAGGCGCGGAGGGGGACTGAAGCTTTCTTT. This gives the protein CSVQREARRGTEAFF. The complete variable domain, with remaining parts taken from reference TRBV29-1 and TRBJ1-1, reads SAVISQKPSRDICQRGTSLTIQCQVDSQVTMMFWYRQQPGQSLTLIATANQGSEATYESGFVIDKFPISRPNLTFSTLTVSNMSPEDSSIYLCSVQREARRGTEAFFGQGTRLTVV.

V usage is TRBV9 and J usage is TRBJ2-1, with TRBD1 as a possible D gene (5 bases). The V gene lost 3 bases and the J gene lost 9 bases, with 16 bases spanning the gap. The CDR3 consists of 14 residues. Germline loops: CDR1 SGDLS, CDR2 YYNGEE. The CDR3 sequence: CASSGHSGGAEQFF. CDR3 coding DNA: TGTGCCAGCAGCGGTCACTCCGGTGGGGCTGAGCAGTTCTTC.